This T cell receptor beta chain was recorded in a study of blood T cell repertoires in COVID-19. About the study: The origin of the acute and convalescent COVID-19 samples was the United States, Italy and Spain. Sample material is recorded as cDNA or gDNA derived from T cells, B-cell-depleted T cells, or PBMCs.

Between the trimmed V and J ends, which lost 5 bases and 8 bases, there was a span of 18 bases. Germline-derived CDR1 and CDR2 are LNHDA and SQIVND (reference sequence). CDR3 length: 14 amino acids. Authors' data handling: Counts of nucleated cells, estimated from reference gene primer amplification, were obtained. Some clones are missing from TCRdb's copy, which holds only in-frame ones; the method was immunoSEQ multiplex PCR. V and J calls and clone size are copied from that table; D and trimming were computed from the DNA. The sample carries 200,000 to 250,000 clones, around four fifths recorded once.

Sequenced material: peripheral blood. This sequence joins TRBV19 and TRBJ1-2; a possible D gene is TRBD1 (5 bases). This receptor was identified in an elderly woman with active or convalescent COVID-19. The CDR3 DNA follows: TGTGCCAGTAGTTCGGACATTCTGCTAGGCGGCTACACCTTC. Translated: CASSSDILLGGYTF.